This TCR beta chain came from a study of long-term antiretroviral therapy in people with HIV. Study observations and caveats: Older ART regimens may have been in use when blood was drawn between the mid-2000s and the late 2010s.

No donor had fewer than one pre-ART PBMC sample or fewer than two post-ART PBMC samples. Sequencing relied on immunoSEQ assay v3.0, run at survey level. Assay: immunoSEQ multiplex PCR; the TCRdb copy retains only in-frame clones and omits some. The table shows around 13,000 clones, with roughly 80% occurring only once. As to this clone: Its antigen is as yet unknown.

This TCR came from a man aged 35-49 years with HIV. This specimen was unsorted PBMCs, taken 3.2 years before starting antiretroviral therapy.

The DNA of the CDR3 is TGTGCCAGCAGCCAGCTAGCGGGGGGGCCGGTAGACGAGCAGTACTTC. This gives the protein CASSQLAGGPVDEQYF. The chain is built from TRBV5-4 and TRBJ2-7, with 12 bases identical to TRBD2. Germline values: CDR1 SGHNT, CDR2 YYREEE (reference sequence). The CDR3 has 16 residues. Losses at the gene ends were 4 bases for V and 5 bases for J; bases not matched to a gene: 10.